The clone carrying this TCR beta chain appeared a few times. The target antigen is unknown. This record belongs to a study of T-cell reconstitution after alpha-beta-depleted transplantation in children. Overall study results and limits: Most T-cell counts and diversity one year after the transplant came from T cells that were newly produced. TCRbeta diversity was high at day 60 in some patients (a result of surviving recipient T cells and thymic progenitors). Reports say that about two months after transplant, the alpha-beta T cells came out of several hundred graft clones that had expanded.

TCRbeta library preparation incorporated unique molecular identifiers. One entry per CDR3 protein results from TCRdb running MiXCR on the PCR reads. The table lists about 170,000 distinct CDR3 sequences, 11% of them singletons, with about 13% in the top ten. Trimming pared 5 bases from V and 6 bases from J, leaving 8 bases between. CDR3 size: 12 residues. Per germline, CDR1 MNHNS and CDR2 SASEGT. The receptor comes from a boy younger than 10 with acute myeloid leukemia, due to receive a stem cell transplant. The sample consisted of PBMCs, taken before TCRalphabeta/CD19-depleted stem cell transplant. The chain carries TRBV6-1 and TRBJ2-4, with a tentative D call TRBD1 (5 bases). The CDR3 is CASSPQGNIQYF. The CDR3 DNA reads as TGTGCCAGCAGTCCCCAGGGAAACATTCAGTACTTC.